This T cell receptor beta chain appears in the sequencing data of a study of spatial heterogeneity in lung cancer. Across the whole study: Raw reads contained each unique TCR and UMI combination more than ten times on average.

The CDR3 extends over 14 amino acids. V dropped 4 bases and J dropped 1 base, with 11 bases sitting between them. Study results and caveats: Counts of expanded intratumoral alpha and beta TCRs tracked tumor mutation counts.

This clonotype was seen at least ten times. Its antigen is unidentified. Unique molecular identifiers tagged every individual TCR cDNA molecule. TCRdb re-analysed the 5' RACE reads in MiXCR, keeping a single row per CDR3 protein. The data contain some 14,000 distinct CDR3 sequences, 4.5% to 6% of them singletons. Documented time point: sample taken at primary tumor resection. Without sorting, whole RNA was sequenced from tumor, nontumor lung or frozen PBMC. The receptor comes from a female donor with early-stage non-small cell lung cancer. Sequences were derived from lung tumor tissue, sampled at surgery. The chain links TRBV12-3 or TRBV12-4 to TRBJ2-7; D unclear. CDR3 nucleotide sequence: TGTGCCAGCAGTTCCTACACTGCGTCCTACGAGCAGTACTTC. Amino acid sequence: CASSSYTASYEQYF.